The rows below give T cell receptor beta chains drawn from one sample of a study of blood T cell repertoires in COVID-19. Profiling relied on immunoSEQ multiplex PCR, and the TCRdb table lists in-frame clones only, not all of them. The table shows about 250,000 clones, with over 65% occurring only once. The sequenced sample was peripheral blood. These receptors were collected from an elderly woman with acute or convalescent COVID-19. CDR3s include the opening cysteine and the closing phenylalanine or tryptophan. The D gene is left open where the match is weak. Not all rows give a size; the values are once, few, many and, for expanded clones, a class.

size,J,D,length,V,DNA,CDR3
-,TRBJ1-1,-,16,TRBV15,TGTGCCACCAGCAGAGCTGATGAGCTCGGGGGTACTGAAGCTTTCTTT,CATSRADELGGTEAFF
few,TRBJ1-6,TRBD1,16,TRBV5-1,TGCGCCAGCAGCTCCGATGTCACAGGGGTGGGATCACCCCTCCACTTT,CASSSDVTGVGSPLHF
once,TRBJ2-1,TRBD1,15,TRBV9,TGTGCCAGCAGCGCGGGACAGGGGGGGTACAATGAGCAGTTCTTC,CASSAGQGGYNEQFF
-,TRBJ1-2,-,13,TRBV5-1,TGCGCCAGCAGCTTGGACACGGGGATTGGCTACACCTTC,CASSLDTGIGYTF
-,TRBJ1-6,-,12,TRBV21-1,TGTGCCAGCAGCAAAAGTCCGCAGCCCCTCCACTTT,CASSKSPQPLHF
-,TRBJ1-2,TRBD1,13,TRBV2,TGTGCCAGCAGTTATGGACAGGGTGCTGGCTACACCTTC,CASSYGQGAGYTF
-,TRBJ2-1,-,16,TRBV18,TGTGCCAGCTCCCAGGGCTGGGCGGACGCATACAATGAGCAGTTCTTC,CASSQGWADAYNEQFF
few,TRBJ1-4,-,15,TRBV5-1,TGCGCCAGCAGCTTGGCCTGGGGGGATAATGAAAAACTGTTTTTT,CASSLAWGDNEKLFF
-,TRBJ2-1,TRBD1,15,TRBV11-2,TGTGCCAGCAGCTCCCGGGACAGGGCAATGTATGAGCAGTTCTTC,CASSSRDRAMYEQFF
-,TRBJ1-2,-,12,TRBV12-3/TRBV12-4,TGTGCCAGCAGCCCGGGTCTGTATGGCTACACCTTC,CASSPGLYGYTF
-,TRBJ2-4,TRBD2,18,TRBV3-1/TRBV3-2,TGTGCCAGCAGCCGTGGGACTAGCGGGGGGGTAGCCAAAAACATTCAGTACTTC,CASSRGTSGGVAKNIQYF
-,TRBJ1-2,-,15,TRBV5-6,TGTGCCAGCAGCTTGGCCGGGAGGTTCCCCCCTGGCTACACCTTC,CASSLAGRFPPGYTF
-,TRBJ2-7,TRBD2,13,TRBV7-3,TGTGCCAGCAGCCCTAGCGGGGGCTACGAGCAGTACTTC,CASSPSGGYEQYF
few,TRBJ1-2,-,12,TRBV5-4,TGTGCCGGCGGAAGCGGACAGCATGGCTACACCTTC,CAGGSGQHGYTF
-,TRBJ2-1,TRBD1,13,TRBV18,TGTGCCAGCTCACCGGACAGGCTGAATGAGCAGTTCTTC,CASSPDRLNEQFF
once,TRBJ1-4,TRBD1,14,TRBV7-9,TGTGCCAGCAGCCAGGACAGGGGGCTTGAAAAACTGTTTTTT,CASSQDRGLEKLFF
-,TRBJ1-2,TRBD1,15,TRBV3-1/TRBV3-2,TGTGCCAGCAGCCCCGGGGACAGGGGAAACTATGGCTACACCTTC,CASSPGDRGNYGYTF
-,TRBJ2-5,TRBD2,14,TRBV6-5,TGTGCCAGCGGGGGGGAGTCTCCGGGGGAGACCCAGTACTTC,CASGGESPGETQYF
-,TRBJ2-7,TRBD2,13,TRBV28,TGTGCCAGCAGAACTAGCGGGAGATACGAGCAGTACTTC,CASRTSGRYEQYF
-,TRBJ2-7,-,15,TRBV7-9,TGTGCCAGCAGCTTAGAGAGGGGGTTTCTCTACGAGCAGTACTTC,CASSLERGFLYEQYF
-,TRBJ2-4,-,16,TRBV28,TGTGCCAGCATGGGTGGGGGGGCTAGGACTCAAAACATTCAGTACTTC,CASMGGGARTQNIQYF
-,TRBJ2-1,-,14,TRBV2,TGTGCCAGCAGTATCGCCCGGGAAAACAATGAGCAGTTCTTC,CASSIARENNEQFF
-,TRBJ2-2,TRBD1,16,TRBV6-6,TGTGCCAGCAGTTACTCGGGACAGGGGGCGGTCGGGGAGCTGTTTTTT,CASSYSGQGAVGELFF
-,TRBJ2-2,TRBD1,14,TRBV7-2,TGTGCCAGCAGCTTGCAGGGGGCCGGCGGGGAGCTGTTTTTT,CASSLQGAGGELFF
-,TRBJ1-1,-,16,TRBV9,TGTGCCAGCAGCGTGGACGCTGGAGGGCCGGCCTCCCGAGCTTTCTTT,CASSVDAGGPASRAFF
-,TRBJ2-7,-,14,TRBV19,TGTGCCAGTAGTCGGTCAGGGGTGGCCTACGAGCAGTACTTC,CASSRSGVAYEQYF
-,TRBJ1-2,-,13,TRBV6-2/TRBV6-3,TGTGCCAGCAGTGATGACAGCATCTATGGCTACACCTTC,CASSDDSIYGYTF
-,TRBJ2-7,-,14,TRBV6-5,TGTGCCAGCAGTACCCACAGGGACTCCTACGAGCAGTACTTC,CASSTHRDSYEQYF
-,TRBJ1-1,-,14,TRBV4-1,TGCGCCAGCAGCCAAGGCCACAGGGACACTGAAGCTTTCTTT,CASSQGHRDTEAFF
-,TRBJ2-1,-,17,TRBV4-1,TGCGCCAGCAGCCAAGTCTCTGGGAGTGGGGTTAGTAATGAGCAGTTCTTC,CASSQVSGSGVSNEQFF
-,TRBJ1-1,-,16,TRBV15,TGTGCCACCAGCAGAGATGGTGCCAGTTTCAACACTGAAGCTTTCTTT,CATSRDGASFNTEAFF
-,TRBJ2-3,-,13,TRBV27,TGTGCCAGCAGTTTTGTGGGAGCGGATACGCAGTATTTT,CASSFVGADTQYF
few,TRBJ2-2,TRBD1,15,TRBV5-6,TGTGCCAGCAGCCCTCCGACAGGGACGGGCGGGGAGCTGTTTTTT,CASSPPTGTGGELFF
-,TRBJ2-1,TRBD1,12,TRBV6-6,TGTGCCACCAGAACAGGGGGACATGAGCAGTTCTTC,CATRTGGHEQFF
few,TRBJ1-2,TRBD1,15,TRBV6-5,TGTGCCAGCAGTTACGGGGTGACAGGGTCTCGGGGCTACACCTTC,CASSYGVTGSRGYTF
-,TRBJ2-5,TRBD2,16,TRBV24-1,TGTGCCACCAGTGATGGTGGACTAGCGGGCCAAGAGACCCAGTACTTC,CATSDGGLAGQETQYF
-,TRBJ1-1,-,15,TRBV7-9,TGTGCCAGCAGCTTTTCCCTAGACTTGAACACTGAAGCTTTCTTT,CASSFSLDLNTEAFF
-,TRBJ2-5,-,13,TRBV19,TGTGCCAGTAGTATCCAGGTCCAAGAGACCCAGTACTTC,CASSIQVQETQYF
-,TRBJ2-1,TRBD2,15,TRBV27,TGTGCCAGCAGCGGAGGGACTAGCGGGGGCTATGAGCAGTTCTTC,CASSGGTSGGYEQFF
-,TRBJ1-1,-,12,TRBV7-3,TGTGCCAGCAGCCCTAGGGGTGGGGAAGCTTTCTTT,CASSPRGGEAFF
-,TRBJ2-1,TRBD2,16,TRBV6-5,TGTGCCAGCAGTTACTCGCCGACTAGCGGAGGGGGAGAGCAGTTCTTC,CASSYSPTSGGGEQFF
few,TRBJ2-2,TRBD2,15,TRBV18,TGTGCCAGCTCATTGATAGCGGGAGAAACCGGGGAGCTGTTTTTT,CASSLIAGETGELFF
-,TRBJ2-7,-,13,TRBV5-1,TGCGCCAGCAGCACGGACCCCCGGGGGGAGCAGTACTTC,CASSTDPRGEQYF